This T cell receptor (beta chain) was sequenced in a study of T cells after yellow fever vaccination. Findings and caveats of the study: Once the booster was given, most primary-vaccination clones reappeared, at more than 95% for CD4 and more than 85% for CD8. Repertoires sorted by FACS could include abundant clonotypes that are contaminants from the bulk population. The secondary response was weaker but peaked faster, day 5 versus 15.

The V gene's germline CDR1 is SGHTA and CDR2 FQGNSA. The trim removed 5 bases at V and 6 bases at J, leaving 6 bases unmatched. This CDR3 spans 14 amino acids. A universal primer site and UMIs were added as TCR cDNA was made by 5'RACE template switching. TCRdb re-derived calls from the 5' RACE reads in MiXCR, one entry per CDR3 protein. Among around 330,000 distinct CDR3 sequences listed, around 4% were seen once. This clonotype appeared a few times. As yet, its antigen is unknown. This chain connects TRBV7-2 to TRBJ1-5; 8 positions match TRBD1. Sequences were derived from PBMCs, sampled on the day of the yellow fever booster vaccination. This TCR was recovered from a man aged 18 to 30 who received the YFV17D yellow fever vaccine. CDR3 in DNA: TGTGCCAGCAGCGCCGTACAGGGGGTTCAGCCCCAGCATTTT. Translated, it gives CASSAVQGVQPQHF.